This TCR beta chain was profiled in a study of radiotherapy plus CTLA-4 blockade in lung cancer. Study-level results: With interferon-beta, early dynamics of blood T cell clones were reported to best predict response. TCR clones from tumors expanded in blood after radiotherapy plus ipilimumab.

The assay was immunoSEQ multiplex PCR, and TCRdb's table has in-frame clones only and misses some. This table holds some 60,000 clones, around 85% found once. Worth noting for this clone: No antigen is known for it.

The TCR was taken from a human donor with non-small cell lung cancer who had a complete response to radiotherapy plus ipilimumab. The material was peripheral blood, obtained from a patient treated with radiotherapy plus ipilimumab.

The CDR3 here is CASSMGGQYNSPLHF. DNA of the CDR3: TGTGCCAGTAGTATGGGCGGACAGTATAATTCACCCCTCCACTTT. This chain connects TRBV19 to TRBJ1-6, with D possibly matching TRBD1 (6 bases). V was clipped by 3 bases and J by 4 bases, with 10 bases between them. CDR3 size: 15 residues. Germline lookup yields CDR1 LNHDA and CDR2 SQIVND (reference sequence).